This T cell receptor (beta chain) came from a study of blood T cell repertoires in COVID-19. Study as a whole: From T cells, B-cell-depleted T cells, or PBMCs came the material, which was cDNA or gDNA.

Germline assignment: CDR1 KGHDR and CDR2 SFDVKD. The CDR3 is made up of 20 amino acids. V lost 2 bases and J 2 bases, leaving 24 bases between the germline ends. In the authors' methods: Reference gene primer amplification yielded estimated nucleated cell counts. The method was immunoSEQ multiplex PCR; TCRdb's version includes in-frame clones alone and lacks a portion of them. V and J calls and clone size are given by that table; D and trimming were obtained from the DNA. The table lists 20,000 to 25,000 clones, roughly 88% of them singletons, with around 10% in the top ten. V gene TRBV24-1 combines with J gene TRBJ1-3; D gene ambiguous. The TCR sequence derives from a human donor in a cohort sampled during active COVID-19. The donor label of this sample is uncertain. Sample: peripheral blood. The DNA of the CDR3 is TGTGCCACCAGTGATTCCTCCTTTGGTGGCAGCCCCGAGGCTGGAAACACCATATATTTT. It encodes CATSDSSFGGSPEAGNTIYF.